This TCR beta chain was observed in a study of human T cells and chemical hapten exposure. The CDR3 has 14 residues. This clonotype was seen many times. Time point reported: pre-sensitization, week 0. Treatment noted: therapeutic diphenylcyclopropenone sensitization with weekly scalp DPC. Library preparation tagged each individual cDNA molecule with a unique molecular identifier. TCRdb reanalysed the RACE reads using MiXCR and keeps one entry per CDR3 protein. Of tens of thousands of distinct CDR3 sequences in the sample, around 10% were seen once. Material: whole blood, obtained in connection with sensitization to the hapten diphenylcyclopropenone (DPC). The receptor was isolated from a woman aged 40 to 50 with alopecia areata. Some clones in this sample may be carry-over from other donors' samples. J is TRBJ2-7 and V is TRBV21-1; TRBD2 is the table's D call and was not checked against the DNA. TRBV21-1 is reported as a pseudogene. The CDR3 DNA follows: TGTGCCAGCAACCCCCAGGGCCCACCCTACGAGCAGTACTTC. It specifies CASNPQGPPYEQYF.